The sequence of this TCR beta chain was determined in a study of blood T cell repertoires in COVID-19. Study details: Collection of acute and convalescent COVID-19 samples took place in the United States, Italy and Spain. Nucleic acid was either cDNA or gDNA, and it came from T cells, B-cell-depleted T cells, or PBMCs.

Original processing notes: Reference gene primer amplification gave nucleated cell count estimates. Profiled with immunoSEQ multiplex PCR; TCRdb holds only in-frame clones, not every one. The D gene and trimming were derived from the DNA, and the V and J assignments and clone size from that table. The sample includes 200,000 or so clones, 85% to 90% of them seen just once. Looked up from germline, CDR1 is GTSNPN and CDR2 is SVGIG (reference sequence). The CDR3 contains 13 residues. With 4 bases removed from V and 4 bases from J, the gap between germline ends came to 10 bases. The receptor's source is a man aged 50-60 years with acute or convalescent COVID-19. This chain links TRBV30 with TRBJ2-2; possibly TRBD2 for D (5 bases). The specimen was peripheral blood. The chain's CDR3 is CAWTYSATGELFF. The CDR3 DNA reads TGTGCCTGGACGTATAGCGCCACCGGGGAGCTGTTTTTT.